Listed below are T cell receptor beta chains from one sample, sequenced in a study of T cell responses to AZD1222 COVID-19 vaccine. Assay: immunoSEQ multiplex PCR; the TCRdb copy retains only in-frame clones and omits some. The repertoire holds under 50,000 clones, with about 88% as singletons. Sequences were derived from peripheral blood, sampled 28 days after the second dose of the MenACWY control vaccine. All receptors come from an adult who received the MenACWY meningococcal vaccine as a control. The CDR3 runs from the conserved cysteine through the conserved F or W. Each record gives: V gene, J gene, D gene, clone size, CDR3 protein, CDR3 DNA. A D gene is named only where the DNA matches it firmly. The size field is filled for only some rows; it gives once, few, many or a size class.

TRBV5-4	TRBJ2-3	.	.	CASSSPLADTQYF	TGTGCCAGCAGCTCTCCACTCGCAGATACGCAGTATTTT
TRBV6-5	TRBJ2-1	TRBD2	.	CASRRGAYNEQFF	TGTGCCAGCAGACGGGGGGCCTACAATGAGCAGTTCTTC
TRBV3-1/TRBV3-2	TRBJ2-3	.	.	CASSHRSEGAFTDTQYF	TGTGCCAGCAGCCACCGTTCGGAGGGGGCATTCACAGATACGCAGTATTTT
TRBV10-2	TRBJ2-1	TRBD2	.	CASTGGTSGEYEQFF	TGCGCCAGCACAGGGGGGACTAGCGGGGAATATGAGCAGTTCTTC
TRBV19	TRBJ2-3	.	.	CASSAPSTDTQYF	TGTGCCAGTTCTGCACCTAGCACAGATACGCAGTATTTT
TRBV5-6	TRBJ1-1	TRBD1	.	CASSALAGGGTEAFF	TGTGCCAGCAGCGCACTAGCAGGGGGCGGAACTGAAGCTTTCTTT
TRBV3-1/TRBV3-2	TRBJ1-5	TRBD1	.	CASSQTPTGGNQPQHF	TGTGCCAGCAGCCAAACCCCAACAGGGGGCAATCAGCCCCAGCATTTT
TRBV4-1	TRBJ2-1	.	.	CASTGFGYNEQFF	TGCGCCAGCACAGGATTCGGCTACAATGAGCAGTTCTTC
TRBV19	TRBJ2-1	.	.	CASRRGLEQFF	TGTGCCAGTAGGCGCGGGCTGGAGCAGTTCTTC
TRBV7-2	TRBJ2-2	TRBD1	.	CASSLLGQGVANTGELFF	TGTGCCAGCAGCTTATTGGGACAGGGGGTCGCGAACACCGGGGAGCTGTTTTTT
TRBV29-1	TRBJ2-1	.	.	CSVRGLFYNEQFF	TGCAGCGTGAGAGGACTATTTTACAATGAGCAGTTCTTC
TRBV18	TRBJ1-5	.	.	CASSPYDRPYSNQPQHF	TGTGCCAGCTCACCATACGACAGGCCCTATAGCAATCAGCCCCAGCATTTT
TRBV5-1	TRBJ1-2	.	few	CASSQEPTNYGYTF	TGCGCCAGCAGCCAGGAACCAACTAACTATGGCTACACCTTC
TRBV7-9	TRBJ2-2	.	.	CASPPDGPGTTGELFF	TGTGCCAGCCCCCCGGACGGCCCGGGGACAACCGGGGAGCTGTTTTTT
TRBV24-1	TRBJ2-5	TRBD1	.	CATSGEGGRETQYF	TGTGCCACCAGTGGAGAAGGGGGCCGAGAGACCCAGTACTTC
TRBV7-9	TRBJ1-3	TRBD1	.	CASSTGQQKPLSGNTIYF	TGTGCCAGCAGCACGGGACAGCAGAAACCGCTCTCTGGAAACACCATATATTTT
TRBV5-1	TRBJ2-2	.	.	CASSLASYTGELFF	TGCGCCAGCAGCTTGGCCAGCTACACCGGGGAGCTGTTTTTT
TRBV27	TRBJ1-1	TRBD1	.	CASRPLTGYTEAFF	TGTGCCAGCAGGCCCCTGACAGGGTACACTGAAGCTTTCTTT
TRBV7-2	TRBJ2-7	.	.	CASSLDGGVGEQYF	TGTGCCAGCAGCTTAGATGGGGGAGTGGGCGAGCAGTACTTC
TRBV6-5	TRBJ1-2	.	.	CASRVTGTNYGYTF	TGTGCCAGCAGGGTTACGGGGACTAACTATGGCTACACCTTC
TRBV27	TRBJ2-7	TRBD1	once	CASSLGTGGEQYF	TGTGCCAGCAGTCTCGGGACAGGGGGCGAGCAGTACTTC
TRBV20-1	TRBJ2-7	.	.	CSARTGWEQYF	TGCAGTGCTCGTACAGGGTGGGAGCAGTACTTC
TRBV27	TRBJ1-1	.	.	CASSLFPRGAVGTEAFF	TGTGCCAGCAGTTTGTTTCCAAGGGGGGCCGTGGGCACTGAAGCTTTCTTT
TRBV6-5	TRBJ2-7	TRBD1	.	CASSNTGTGGGEQYF	TGTGCCAGCAGTAATACCGGGACAGGGGGAGGCGAGCAGTACTTC
TRBV7-3	TRBJ2-5	.	.	CASSLTGLQETQYF	TGTGCCAGCAGCTTAACAGGGCTCCAAGAGACCCAGTACTTC
TRBV6-5	TRBJ1-2	.	.	CASSFAGLGYTF	TGTGCCAGCAGTTTCGCAGGGCTTGGCTACACCTTC
TRBV5-4	TRBJ2-3	TRBD2	.	CASSRGLAGGTDTQYF	TGTGCCAGCAGCCGAGGACTAGCGGGAGGGACAGATACGCAGTATTTT
TRBV5-1	TRBJ2-2	TRBD1	few	CASSLVAGGPSGELFF	TGCGCCAGCAGCTTGGTTGCAGGGGGTCCGTCCGGGGAGCTGTTTTTT
TRBV2	TRBJ2-7	.	few	CASTLAFYEQYF	TGTGCCAGCACCTTGGCATTCTACGAGCAGTACTTC
TRBV6-6	TRBJ1-2	TRBD1	.	CASSYVRTGLNYGYTF	TGTGCCAGCAGTTACGTCAGGACAGGGTTGAACTATGGCTACACCTTC
TRBV9	TRBJ1-2	.	.	CASSVDPNYGYTF	TGTGCCAGCAGCGTAGACCCGAACTATGGCTACACCTTC
TRBV29-1	TRBJ2-7	TRBD2	.	CSVELAGLTSSYEQYF	TGCAGCGTTGAACTAGCGGGCCTAACCAGCTCCTACGAGCAGTACTTC
TRBV6-6	TRBJ2-5	.	.	CASRTGGGQETQYF	TGTGCCAGCAGAACCGGGGGCGGCCAAGAGACCCAGTACTTC
TRBV3-1/TRBV3-2	TRBJ2-7	.	.	CASSQRDSGQYF	TGTGCCAGCAGCCAGCGGGACAGTGGGCAGTACTTC
TRBV20-1	TRBJ1-1	.	.	CSAIDRRRMIMNTEAFF	TGCAGTGCTATTGACCGCCGCCGGATGATTATGAACACTGAAGCTTTCTTT
TRBV7-9	TRBJ2-5	.	.	CASSLMGLGQETQYF	TGTGCCAGCAGCTTAATGGGACTGGGCCAAGAGACCCAGTACTTC
TRBV19	TRBJ2-7	TRBD2	.	CASTRQAGGSYEQYF	TGTGCCAGTACCCGGCAAGCGGGAGGGTCCTACGAGCAGTACTTC
TRBV12-3/TRBV12-4	TRBJ2-7	.	.	CASSLEGGQYF	TGTGCCAGCAGTTTAGAGGGGGGGCAGTACTTC
TRBV18	TRBJ1-1	.	.	CASSPPSANTEAFF	TGTGCCAGCTCACCACCGTCCGCGAACACTGAAGCTTTCTTT
TRBV19	TRBJ2-6	.	once	CASSIPSGANVLTF	TGTGCCAGTAGTATACCCTCTGGGGCCAACGTCCTGACTTTC
TRBV18	TRBJ2-2	.	.	CASSPGGNTGELFF	TGTGCCAGCTCACCAGGCGGGAACACCGGGGAGCTGTTTTTT
TRBV18	TRBJ1-1	.	once	CASSPGRWGNTEAFF	TGTGCCAGCTCACCTGGTCGTTGGGGTAACACTGAAGCTTTCTTT
TRBV28	TRBJ2-3	.	.	CASKGPTDTQYF	TGTGCCAGCAAGGGCCCGACAGATACGCAGTATTTT
TRBV7-3	TRBJ1-1	.	.	CASSFGGANTEAFF	TGTGCCAGCAGCTTCGGGGGCGCGAACACTGAAGCTTTCTTT
TRBV5-1	TRBJ1-1	.	.	CASSLAGGGITEAFF	TGCGCCAGCAGCTTGGCCGGTGGAGGCATCACTGAAGCTTTCTTT
TRBV5-1	TRBJ2-2	TRBD2	.	CASSWTSGSPGELFF	TGCGCCAGCAGCTGGACTAGCGGGAGTCCCGGGGAGCTGTTTTTT
TRBV5-1	TRBJ2-1	TRBD1	.	CASSSTGGKNEQFF	TGCGCCAGCAGCTCCACAGGGGGCAAGAATGAGCAGTTCTTC
TRBV19	TRBJ2-1	.	.	CASSKTRSGYNEQFF	TGTGCCAGTAGTAAGACTAGGAGCGGCTACAATGAGCAGTTCTTC
TRBV30	TRBJ1-1	.	.	CAWSGTLAAEAFF	TGTGCCTGGAGTGGAACCCTGGCCGCTGAAGCTTTCTTT